Below are 8 T cell receptor beta chains sequenced from a single sample in a study of cytomegalovirus exposure and HLA in healthy donors. PCR primers comprised 60 Vbeta and 13 Jbeta primers. The table came from immunoSEQ multiplex PCR; TCRdb's copy has only in-frame clones and leaves some out. The sample has some 250,000 clones, around 80% seen once. The sample taken for sequencing was PBMCs. The receptors stem from a woman aged 60-75 years in good health and CMV-seropositive.

This clone showed up just a few times. This chain joins TRBV28 and TRBJ2-1, with 12 bases aligning to TRBD2. V gave up 8 bases and J gave up 8 bases; unmatched junction bases: 10. Looked up from germline, CDR1 is MDHEN and CDR2 is SYDVKM. CDR3 length: 15 amino acids. CDR3 region: CASRELAGGAHEQFF. CDR3 nucleotides: TGTGCCAGCCGCGAACTAGCGGGAGGAGCACATGAGCAGTTCTTC.

The V call is TRBV5-6, the J call TRBJ1-4; D possibly corresponds to TRBD1 (5 bases). V dropped 2 bases and J dropped 11 bases, with 16 bases sitting between them. CDR3 length equals 14 residues. Germline assignment: CDR1 SGHDT and CDR2 YYEEEE. CDR3 region: CASSFASQGQKLFF. CDR3 in DNA: TGTGCCAGCAGCTTTGCAAGCCAGGGTCAGAAACTGTTTTTT.

The V and J genes are TRBV7-3 and TRBJ2-3; 14 bases line up with TRBD2. There are 17 residues in the CDR3. The germline V gene has CDR1 SGHTA and CDR2 FQGTGA. The junction had 4 bases not matched to a gene; V was cut back by 1 base and J by 4 bases. The CDR3 DNA is TGTGCCAGCAGCTTAAGGAAGGGACTAGCGGGAGCAGATACGCAGTATTTT. Amino acid sequence: CASSLRKGLAGADTQYF.

The genes are TRBV19 and TRBJ2-5, with 9 positions matching TRBD2. Germline V CDR1 and CDR2: LNHDA, SQIVND (reference sequence). V lost 1 base, J lost 4 bases, and 7 bases stayed unmatched. The CDR3 totals 16 residues. CDR3 coding DNA: TGTGCCAGTAGTATAGTTTCTAGCGGGACCAGAGAGACCCAGTACTTC. This gives the protein CASSIVSSGTRETQYF.

In its sample, this clone was seen a few times. The V gene is TRBV14, the J gene TRBJ2-3; TRBD2 agrees at 11 bases. V gave up 1 base and J gave up 5 bases; unmatched junction bases: 8. The CDR3 runs to 17 residues. Germline V CDR1 and CDR2: SGHDN, FVKESK. CDR3 residues: CASSQVYSGRARDTQYF. CDR3 DNA sequence: TGTGCCAGCAGCCAAGTATATAGCGGGAGGGCCCGAGATACGCAGTATTTT.

The chain recombines TRBV11-2 with TRBJ2-1; D may be TRBD2 (6 bases). Trimming took off 3 bases at V and 10 bases at J, with 13 bases between the two ends. Germline loops: CDR1 SGHAT, CDR2 FQNNGV. This CDR3 is 13 amino acids long. The CDR3 spells CASSFQGAGEQFF. The CDR3 coding sequence is TGTGCCAGCAGCTTTCAGGGCGCGGGAGAGCAGTTCTTC.

The chain combines TRBV19 with TRBJ2-7; 9 nucleotides agree with TRBD2. CDR1 LNHDA and CDR2 SQIVND come from the germline V gene (reference sequence). This CDR3 region has 15 residues. V trimming: 5 bases; J trimming: 0 bases; junction bases outside the gene matches: 5. As DNA, the CDR3 is TGTGCCAGTAGTCCTGGACTAGCGCGCTCCTACGAGCAGTACTTC. Translating gives CASSPGLARSYEQYF.

The V call is TRBV28, the J call TRBJ2-7; 10 nucleotides agree with TRBD2. Trimming took 5 bases from V and 3 from J; bases not matched to a gene: 13. This CDR3 spans 17 amino acids. Germline values: CDR1 MDHEN, CDR2 SYDVKM. The CDR3 reads CASSGESGPSGSYEQYF. In nucleotides, the CDR3 is TGTGCCAGCAGTGGAGAAAGCGGGCCTAGCGGGAGCTACGAGCAGTACTTC.